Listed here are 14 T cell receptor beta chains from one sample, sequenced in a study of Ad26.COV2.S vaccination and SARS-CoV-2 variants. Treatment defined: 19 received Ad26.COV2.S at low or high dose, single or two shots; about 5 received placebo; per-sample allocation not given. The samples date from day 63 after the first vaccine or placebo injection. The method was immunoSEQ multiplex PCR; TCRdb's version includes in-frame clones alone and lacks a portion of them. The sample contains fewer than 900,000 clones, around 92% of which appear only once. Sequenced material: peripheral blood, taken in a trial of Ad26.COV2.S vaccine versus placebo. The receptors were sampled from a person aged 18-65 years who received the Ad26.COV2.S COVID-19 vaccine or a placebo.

The CDR3 reads CASSPGTNSIYGYTF. CDR3 in DNA: TGTGCCAGCAGCCCGGGGACGAATAGTATCTATGGCTACACCTTC. The chain carries TRBV7-8 and TRBJ1-2; perhaps TRBD1 as D (5 bases). The V end was cut by 5 bases, the J end by 4 bases, with 17 bases between. CDR3 length equals 15 residues. Looked up from germline, CDR1 is SGHVS and CDR2 is FQNEAQ.

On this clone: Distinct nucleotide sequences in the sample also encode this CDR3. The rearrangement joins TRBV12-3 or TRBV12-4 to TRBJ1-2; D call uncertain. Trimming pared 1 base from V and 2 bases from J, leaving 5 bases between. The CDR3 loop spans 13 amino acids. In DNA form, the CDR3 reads TGTGCCAGCAGTTTAGAGGGCAACTATGGCTACACCTTC. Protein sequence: CASSLEGNYGYTF.

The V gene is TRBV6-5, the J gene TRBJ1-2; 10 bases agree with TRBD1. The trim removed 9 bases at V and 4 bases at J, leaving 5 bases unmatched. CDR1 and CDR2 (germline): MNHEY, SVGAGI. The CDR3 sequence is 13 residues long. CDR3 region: CASSTGGIYGYTF. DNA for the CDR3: TGTGCCAGTTCGACAGGGGGCATCTATGGCTACACCTTC.

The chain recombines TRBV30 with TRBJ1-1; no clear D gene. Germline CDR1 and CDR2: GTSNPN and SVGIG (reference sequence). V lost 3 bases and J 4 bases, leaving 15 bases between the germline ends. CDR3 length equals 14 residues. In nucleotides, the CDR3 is TGTGCCTGGAGCCACGGTAGGTCGGGCACTGAAGCTTTCTTT. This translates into CAWSHGRSGTEAFF.

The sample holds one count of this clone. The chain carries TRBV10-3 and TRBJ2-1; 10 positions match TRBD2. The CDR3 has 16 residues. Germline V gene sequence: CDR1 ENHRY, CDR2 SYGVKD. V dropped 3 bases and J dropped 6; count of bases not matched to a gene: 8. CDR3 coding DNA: TGTGCCATCAGTGAATATGCTAGCGGGAGCCTCAATGAGCAGTTCTTC. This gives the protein CAISEYASGSLNEQFF.

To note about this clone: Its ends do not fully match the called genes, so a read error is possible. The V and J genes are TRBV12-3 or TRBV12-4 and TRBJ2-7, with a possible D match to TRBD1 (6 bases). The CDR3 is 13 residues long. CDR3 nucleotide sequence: TGTGCCACCGGCCTGGGACACCCTCTACCCCTCCACTTC. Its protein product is CATGLGHPLPLHF.

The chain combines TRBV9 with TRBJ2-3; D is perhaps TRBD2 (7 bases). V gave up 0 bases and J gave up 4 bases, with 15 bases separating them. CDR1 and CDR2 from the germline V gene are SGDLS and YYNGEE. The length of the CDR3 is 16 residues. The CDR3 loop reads CASSVDRGGAADTQYF. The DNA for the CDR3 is TGTGCCAGCAGCGTAGACAGAGGGGGGGCGGCAGATACGCAGTATTTT.

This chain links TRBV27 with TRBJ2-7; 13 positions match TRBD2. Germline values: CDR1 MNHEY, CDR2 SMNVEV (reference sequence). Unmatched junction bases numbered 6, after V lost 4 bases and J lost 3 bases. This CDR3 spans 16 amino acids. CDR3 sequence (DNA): TGTGCCAGCAGTTCCCGGACTAGCGGGAGTATCTACGAGCAGTACTTC. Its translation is CASSSRTSGSIYEQYF.

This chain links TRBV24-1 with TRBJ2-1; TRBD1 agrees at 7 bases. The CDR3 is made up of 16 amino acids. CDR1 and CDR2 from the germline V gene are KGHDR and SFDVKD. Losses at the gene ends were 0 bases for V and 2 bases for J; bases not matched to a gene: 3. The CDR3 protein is CATSDLGRGTYNEQFF. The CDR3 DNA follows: TGTGCCACCAGTGATTTGGGCAGGGGGACCTACAATGAGCAGTTCTTC.

The CDR3 reads CASTERGAQETQYF. The CDR3 DNA reads as TGCGCCAGCACCGAGCGGGGGGCACAAGAGACCCAGTACTTC. This chain uses TRBV5-1 with TRBJ2-5, with 9 bases lining up with TRBD2. This CDR3 is built from 14 residues. The V segment lost 6 bases and the J segment 2 bases; nucleotides outside the gene matches: 5. Germline-derived CDR1 and CDR2 are SGHRS and YFSETQ.

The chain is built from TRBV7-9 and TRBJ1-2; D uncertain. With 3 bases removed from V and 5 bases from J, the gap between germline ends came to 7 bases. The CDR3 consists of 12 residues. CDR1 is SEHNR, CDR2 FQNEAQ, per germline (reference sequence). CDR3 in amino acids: CASSFHEYGYTF. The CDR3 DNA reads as TGTGCCAGCAGCTTTCATGAGTATGGCTACACCTTC.

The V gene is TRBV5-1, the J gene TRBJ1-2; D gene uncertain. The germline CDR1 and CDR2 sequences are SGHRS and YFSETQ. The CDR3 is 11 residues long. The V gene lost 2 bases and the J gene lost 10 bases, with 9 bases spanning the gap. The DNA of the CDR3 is TGCGCCAGCAGCTTACGAGGGAACTACACCTTC. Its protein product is CASSLRGNYTF. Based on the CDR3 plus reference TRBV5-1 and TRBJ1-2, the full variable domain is KAGVTQTPRYLIKTRGQQVTLSCSPISGHRSVSWYQQTPGQGLQFLFEYFSETQRNKGNFPGRFSGRQFSNSRSEMNVSTLELGDSALYLCASSLRGNYTFGSGTRLTVV.

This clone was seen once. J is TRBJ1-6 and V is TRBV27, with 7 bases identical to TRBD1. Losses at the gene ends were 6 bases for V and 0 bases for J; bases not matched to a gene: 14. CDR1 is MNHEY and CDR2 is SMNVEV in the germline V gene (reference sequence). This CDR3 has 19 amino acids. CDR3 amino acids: CASRPGTVGSSSYNSPLHF. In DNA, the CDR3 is TGTGCCAGCAGACCCGGGACAGTTGGTTCGAGCTCCTATAATTCACCCCTCCACTTT.

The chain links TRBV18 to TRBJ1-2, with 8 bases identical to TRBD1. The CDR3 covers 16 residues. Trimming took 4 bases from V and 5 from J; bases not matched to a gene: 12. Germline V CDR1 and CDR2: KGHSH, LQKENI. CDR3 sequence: CASSQFGQGDLYGYTF. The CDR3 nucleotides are TGTGCCAGCTCACAGTTCGGACAGGGTGATTTGTATGGCTACACCTTC. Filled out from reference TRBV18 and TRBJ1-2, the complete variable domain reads NAGVMQNPRHLVRRRGQEARLRCSPMKGHSHVYWYRQLPEEGLKFMVYLQKENIIDESGMPKERFSAEFPKEGPSILRIQQVVRGDSAAYFCASSQFGQGDLYGYTFGSGTRLTVV.